This entry lists 28 T cell receptor beta chains sequenced from one sample in a study of shared clonotypes between healthy human individuals. The data were produced by immunoSEQ multiplex PCR, yet TCRdb's version contains in-frame clones alone and is incomplete. This table has some 1 million clones, about 75% appearing once. The source material was memory CD4+ T cells sorted from blood. Subset specified: CD45RA-negative fraction. The origin of the receptors is a man younger than 30 in good health.

The rearrangement links TRBV5-8 to TRBJ1-2; D gene unclear. Per the germline V gene, CDR1 is SGHTS and CDR2 is YDEGEE. The CDR3 loop spans 17 amino acids. V lost 0 bases and J 8 bases, leaving 23 bases between the germline ends. For the CDR3, the DNA is TGTGCCAGCAGCTTGGAACAACCTCCTCCGACCAAGAGGGGCTACACCTTC. It translates to CASSLEQPPPTKRGYTF.

About this clone itself: Other DNA sequences in this specimen translate into the identical CDR3. This rearrangement joins TRBV7-9 to TRBJ2-1; tentative D call: TRBD2 (6 bases). CDR1 and CDR2 from the germline V gene are SEHNR and FQNEAQ (reference sequence). Trimming removed 0 bases at V and 0 bases at J, with 9 bases between. CDR3 length: 16 amino acids. The CDR3 bases are TGTGCCAGCAGCTTAGCAGCGGGCAGCTCCTACAATGAGCAGTTCTTC. As protein: CASSLAAGSSYNEQFF. Full variable domain (outside the CDR3, taken from reference TRBV7-9 and TRBJ2-1): DTGVSQNPRHKITKRGQNVTFRCDPISEHNRLYWYRQTLGQGPEFLTYFQNEAQLEKSRLLSDRFSAERPKGSFSTLEIQRTEQGDSAMYLCASSLAAGSSYNEQFFGPGTRLTVL.

The rearrangement joins TRBV5-1 to TRBJ2-1, with TRBD2 identical over 9 bases. The V and J ends lost 7 bases and 1 base, in that order; junction bases with no gene match: 6. The CDR3 is 15 residues long. Germline values: CDR1 SGHRS, CDR2 YFSETQ. The DNA of the CDR3 is TGCGCCAGCGATTGGGCGGGAGGGTCCTACAATGAGCAGTTCTTC. It yields the protein CASDWAGGSYNEQFF.

Many counts were recorded for this clone. The CDR3 DNA follows: TGTGCCAGCAGGACAGCGGGAGGGGACACCGGGGAGCTGTTTTTT. It is translated as CASRTAGGDTGELFF. This chain connects TRBV7-9 to TRBJ2-2, with 10 bases fitting TRBD2. CDR3 size: 15 residues. Germline CDR1 SEHNR, CDR2 FQNEAQ (reference sequence). V shed 6 bases and J 3 bases; nucleotides not matched to a gene: 4. Complete variable domain (other parts from reference TRBV7-9 and TRBJ2-2): DTGVSQNPRHKITKRGQNVTFRCDPISEHNRLYWYRQTLGQGPEFLTYFQNEAQLEKSRLLSDRFSAERPKGSFSTLEIQRTEQGDSAMYLCASRTAGGDTGELFFGEGSRLTVL.

This rearrangement joins TRBV4-2 to TRBJ2-7; 7 bases align to TRBD2. CDR1 LGHNA and CDR2 YNFKEQ come from the germline V gene. After removal of 3 bases from V and 7 bases from J, the junction contained 9 bases not matched to a gene. The CDR3 has 14 amino acids. CDR3 DNA: TGTGCCAGCAGCCAGGTCGGGACTACGAGGGAGCAGTACTTC. Translation gives CASSQVGTTREQYF.

This chain uses TRBV19 with TRBJ2-2; TRBD1 matches at 8 bases. Per germline, CDR1 LNHDA and CDR2 SQIVND (reference sequence). V lost 5 bases and J lost 0; bases outside the gene matches: 5. The CDR3 has 16 residues. CDR3 sequence reads: CASSFGQGANTGELFF. For the CDR3, the DNA is TGTGCCAGTAGTTTTGGACAGGGAGCGAACACCGGGGAGCTGTTTTTT. Using reference TRBV19 and TRBJ2-2 for the parts outside the CDR3, the full variable domain is DGGITQSPKYLFRKEGQNVTLSCEQNLNHDAMYWYRQDPGQGLRLIYYSQIVNDFQKGDIAEGYSVSREKKESFPLTVTSAQKNPTAFYLCASSFGQGANTGELFFGEGSRLTVL.

Notes on this clone: One base away lies a much larger clone, so this may be a sequencing read error. Written as DNA, the CDR3 is TGCGCCAGCAGTGAAGGATCTGGAAACACCATATATTTT. Translation: CASSEGSGNTIYF. This chain uses TRBV10-1 with TRBJ1-3, with D uncertain. The CDR3 has 13 amino acids. Trimming cost V 3 bases and J 1 base, with 4 bases left between them. Germline-derived CDR1 and CDR2 are WNHNN and SYGVQD (reference sequence).

The chain has TRBV5-1 and TRBJ2-4; 11 bases are shared with TRBD2. From germline, CDR1 is SGHRS and CDR2 YFSETQ. The ends lost 2 bases at V and 8 bases at J; junction bases unmatched: 6. There are 15 residues in the CDR3. CDR3 sequence: CASSFLAGGRDIQYF. Here the CDR3 DNA reads TGCGCCAGCAGCTTTCTAGCGGGGGGTAGAGACATTCAGTACTTC.

This rearrangement joins TRBV11-2 to TRBJ2-3; 9 bases fit TRBD2. Germline V lookup: CDR1 SGHAT, CDR2 FQNNGV. The CDR3 runs to 15 residues. The trim removed 2 bases at V and 7 bases at J, leaving 7 bases unmatched. Here the CDR3 reads CASSLPGTSKNTQYF. In nucleotides, the CDR3 is TGTGCCAGCAGCTTACCCGGGACTAGCAAAAATACGCAGTATTTT.

The chain recombines TRBV29-1 with TRBJ2-1; D is unresolved. Trimming left V 8 bases short and J 7 bases short, with 12 bases between. Germline CDR1 is SQVTM and CDR2 is ANQGSEA. This CDR3 has 11 amino acids. CDR3 loop: CSLSSPNEQFF. Written as DNA, the CDR3 is TGCAGCCTGAGCTCCCCGAATGAGCAGTTCTTC.

The chain employs TRBV10-2 and TRBJ1-5; D gene uncertain. V was pared by 6 bases and J by 5 bases, with 14 bases between. Germline V gives CDR1 WSHSY, CDR2 SAAADI. The CDR3 is made up of 14 amino acids. The CDR3 protein is CASRGPARDQPQHF. CDR3 nucleotide sequence: TGCGCCAGCAGGGGCCCCGCGAGGGATCAGCCCCAGCATTTT.

This clone has only a few counts. The chain couples TRBV5-1 to TRBJ2-6; D might be TRBD1 (6 bases). This CDR3 contains 19 residues. CDR1 is SGHRS and CDR2 is YFSETQ in the germline V gene. V was clipped by 0 bases and J by 0 bases, with 16 bases between them. The DNA for the CDR3 is TGCGCCAGCAGCTTGGGTAGGGGGAGCGATACCTCTGGGGCCAACGTCCTGACTTTC. It specifies CASSLGRGSDTSGANVLTF.

This clone was seen many times. The J gene is TRBJ2-7, the V gene TRBV19; TRBD2 agrees at 10 bases. J lost 2 bases, V lost 5 bases, and 12 bases had no gene match. The CDR3 has 17 residues. From germline, CDR1 is LNHDA and CDR2 SQIVND (reference sequence). CDR3 nucleotides: TGTGCCAGTAGTCCCTGGACTAGCGGAAATCTACCCTACGAGCAGTACTTC. Amino acid sequence: CASSPWTSGNLPYEQYF.

This clone was seen only once. The sample contains more than one DNA sequence encoding this CDR3. This chain uses TRBV9 with TRBJ1-3; D is uncertain. V was cut by 0 bases and J by 4 bases, with 2 bases left in between. CDR1 and CDR2 (germline): SGDLS, YYNGEE. The CDR3 spans 12 residues. DNA of the CDR3: TGTGCCAGCAGCGTAGAGGGAAACACCATATATTTT. Translation gives CASSVEGNTIYF.

This chain uses TRBV7-2 with TRBJ1-5; 7 nucleotides match TRBD1. The length of the CDR3 is 16 residues. J gave up 4 bases and V 5 bases, and 11 bases lay outside the gene matches. Germline loops: CDR1 SGHTA, CDR2 FQGNSA. CDR3 coding DNA: TGTGCCAGCAGCCCCGGAACAGGGGCCCCGAATCAGCCCCAGCATTTT. Translated: CASSPGTGAPNQPQHF.

V gene TRBV7-6 combines with J gene TRBJ2-5, with 11 bases fitting TRBD1. Germline CDR1 reads SGHVS; CDR2 reads FNYEAQ. CDR3 length equals 17 residues. Trimming at V came to 5 bases and at J to 1 base, leaving 9 bases not matched to a gene. CDR3: CASSLSGGQGVQETQYF. The CDR3 DNA follows: TGTGCCAGCAGCCTTAGCGGGGGACAGGGGGTCCAAGAGACCCAGTACTTC.

This chain joins TRBV27 and TRBJ1-5, with a weak D call TRBD1 (5 bases). This CDR3 has 15 amino acids. In germline, CDR1 is MNHEY, CDR2 SMNVEV (reference sequence). V gave up 6 bases and J gave up 11 bases, with 23 bases separating them. CDR3 loop: CASRRQGTLSAAQHF. The CDR3, as DNA: TGTGCCAGCAGGCGACAAGGGACGCTATCCGCGGCCCAGCATTTT.

This chain joins TRBV6-6 and TRBJ2-1, with 8 bases lining up with TRBD1. The germline CDR1 and CDR2 sequences are MNHNY and SVGAGI (reference sequence). This CDR3 comprises 16 residues. Trimming removed 7 bases from V and 5 bases from J; junction bases left unmatched: 13. This CDR3 is CASISKDRVVNNEQFF. CDR3 in DNA: TGTGCCAGCATTTCAAAGGACAGGGTCGTCAACAATGAGCAGTTCTTC.

This chain uses TRBV11-2 with TRBJ1-2; D is unclear. CDR1 SGHAT and CDR2 FQNNGV come from the germline V gene. This CDR3 has 13 amino acids. Between the trimmed V and J ends, which lost 1 base and 1 base, there was a span of 4 bases. CDR3 residues: CASSLASNYGYTF. CDR3 DNA sequence: TGTGCCAGCAGCTTAGCCAGTAACTATGGCTACACCTTC.

This clone was recorded a few times. This sequence joins TRBV5-6 and TRBJ2-7, with 9 bases fitting TRBD1. The CDR3 contains 15 residues. Germline V gene data show CDR1 as SGHDT and CDR2 as YYEEEE. V shed 4 bases and J 3 bases; nucleotides not matched to a gene: 8. The CDR3 DNA reads TGTGCCAGCAGCGACGCACAGGGGGCTCACTACGAGCAGTACTTC. Its protein product is CASSDAQGAHYEQYF.

CDR3 region: CARSLAGGKFTDTQYF. The DNA for the CDR3 is TGTGCCAGAAGCTTGGCGGGAGGTAAATTCACAGATACGCAGTATTTT. The chain is built from TRBV5-3 and TRBJ2-3; 7 positions match TRBD2. TRBV5-3 is recorded as an ORF, its role being uncertain. CDR3 length: 16 amino acids. V trimming: 0 bases; J trimming: 2 bases; junction bases outside the gene matches: 6.

This chain joins TRBV18 and TRBJ2-3; D remains unclear. Germline V gene sequence: CDR1 KGHSH, CDR2 LQKENI. The CDR3 length is 14 residues. Trimming left V 3 bases short and J 4 bases short, with 11 bases between. The CDR3 spells CASSPLLSPDTQYF. CDR3 coding DNA: TGTGCCAGCTCACCCCTTCTTTCCCCAGATACGCAGTATTTT.

J is TRBJ2-5 and V is TRBV7-9; D might be TRBD2 (5 bases). The CDR3 totals 15 residues. V lost 3 bases to trimming and J lost 1 base, with 12 bases between them. Germline CDR1 is SEHNR and CDR2 is FQNEAQ (reference sequence). The CDR3 DNA sequence: TGTGCCAGCAGCTTCTTGCTAGGAGGCCAAGAGACCCAGTACTTC. Translation: CASSFLLGGQETQYF.

A note on this clone: The sample contains more than one DNA sequence encoding this CDR3. The chain joins TRBV5-1 to TRBJ2-3, with D uncertain. Deletions cut 1 base from V and 2 bases from J, with 2 bases between. This CDR3 has 12 residues. The germline V gene has CDR1 SGHRS and CDR2 YFSETQ. CDR3 in amino acids: CASSLPTDTQYF. In DNA, the CDR3 is TGCGCCAGCAGCTTGCCCACAGATACGCAGTATTTT. Supplemented by reference TRBV5-1 and TRBJ2-3, the full variable domain reads KAGVTQTPRYLIKTRGQQVTLSCSPISGHRSVSWYQQTPGQGLQFLFEYFSETQRNKGNFPGRFSGRQFSNSRSEMNVSTLELGDSALYLCASSLPTDTQYFGPGTRLTVL.

V gene TRBV19 combines with J gene TRBJ1-2; 11 bases match TRBD1. This CDR3 spans 15 amino acids. Germline trimming cut 5 bases from V and 8 bases from J; bases unmatched to any gene: 10. CDR1 and CDR2 (germline): LNHDA, SQIVND (reference sequence). CDR3 nucleotide sequence: TGTGCCAGTAGTGGCCCGGACAGGGGGCTGCGGGGCTACACCTTC. This sequence encodes CASSGPDRGLRGYTF. Full variable domain (missing parts from reference TRBV19 and TRBJ1-2): DGGITQSPKYLFRKEGQNVTLSCEQNLNHDAMYWYRQDPGQGLRLIYYSQIVNDFQKGDIAEGYSVSREKKESFPLTVTSAQKNPTAFYLCASSGPDRGLRGYTFGSGTRLTVV.

Of note for this clone: One base away lies a much larger clone, so this may be a sequencing read error. The sample holds other DNA sequences that translate to the same CDR3. The V and J genes are TRBV18 and TRBJ1-5; the match to TRBD1 covers 8 bases. CDR1 and CDR2 from the germline V gene are KGHSH and LQKENI. The CDR3 runs to 15 residues. V shed 3 bases and J 2 bases; nucleotides not matched to a gene: 3. CDR3 nucleotide sequence: TGTGCCAGCTCACCTGACAGGGGTGGCAATCAGCCCCAGCATTTT. Amino acids: CASSPDRGGNQPQHF. The full variable domain, rest sourced from reference TRBV18 and TRBJ1-5, is NAGVMQNPRHLVRRRGQEARLRCSPMKGHSHVYWYRQLPEEGLKFMVYLQKENIIDESGMPKERFSAEFPKEGPSILRIQQVVRGDSAAYFCASSPDRGGNQPQHFGDGTRLSIL.

A note on this clone: A read error may be the cause here, since a much bigger clone is one base away. This rearrangement joins TRBV6-5 to TRBJ1-5; 9 nucleotides agree with TRBD1. Trimming removed 7 bases from V and 3 bases from J; junction bases left unmatched: 4. CDR1 and CDR2 from the germline V gene are MNHEY and SVGAGI. The CDR3 is made up of 14 amino acids. The DNA for the CDR3 is TGTGCCAGCAAGGGACAGGGCGACAATCAGCCCCAGCATTTT. Translated, it gives CASKGQGDNQPQHF.

This sequence joins TRBV28 and TRBJ2-2, with TRBD1 identical over 10 bases. V trimming: 7 bases; J trimming: 6 bases; junction bases outside the gene matches: 8. The length of the CDR3 is 15 residues. Germline V CDR1 and CDR2: MDHEN, SYDVKM. The CDR3 here is CASMTAGTGAGELFF. The DNA of the CDR3 is TGTGCCAGCATGACTGCCGGGACAGGGGCCGGGGAGCTGTTTTTT.